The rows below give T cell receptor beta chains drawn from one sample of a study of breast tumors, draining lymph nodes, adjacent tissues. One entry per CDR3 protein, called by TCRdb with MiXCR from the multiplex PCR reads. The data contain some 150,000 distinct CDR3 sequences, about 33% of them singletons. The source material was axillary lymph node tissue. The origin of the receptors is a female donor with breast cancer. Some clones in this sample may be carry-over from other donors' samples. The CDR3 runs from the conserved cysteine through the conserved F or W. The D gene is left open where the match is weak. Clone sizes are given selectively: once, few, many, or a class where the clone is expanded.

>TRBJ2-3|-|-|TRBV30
TGTGCCTGGAGTTTAATAAGGTTTGGAACAGATACGCAGTATTTT
CAWSLIRFGTDTQYF
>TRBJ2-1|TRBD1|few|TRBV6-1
TGTGCCAGCAGCGCCGGGACAGGACCCTACAATGAGCAGTTCTTC
CASSAGTGPYNEQFF
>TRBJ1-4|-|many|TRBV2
TGTGCCAGCAGTGAAGTCTCGGGGGTCGTAACTGCAACTAATGAAAAACTGTTTTTT
CASSEVSGVVTATNEKLFF
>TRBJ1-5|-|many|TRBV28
TGTGCCAGTCGGCCGGCAAATCAGCCCCAGCATTTT
CASRPANQPQHF
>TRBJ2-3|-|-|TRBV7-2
TGTGCCAGCAGCTCGAGGGGGGGCGGGGGAAGCACAGATACGCAGTATTTT
CASSSRGGGGSTDTQYF
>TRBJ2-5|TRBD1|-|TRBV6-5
TGTGCCAGCAGTTACCTGGGACAGGGGGCGGGGGAGACCCAGTACTTC
CASSYLGQGAGETQYF
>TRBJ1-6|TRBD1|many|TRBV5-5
TGTGCCAGCAGCTGGGGACAGGGTAATAATTCACCCCTCCACTTT
CASSWGQGNNSPLHF
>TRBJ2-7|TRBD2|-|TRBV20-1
TGCAGTGCTAGCACTAGCGAGAGGGGATCCTACGAGCAGTGCTTC
CSASTSERGSYEQCF
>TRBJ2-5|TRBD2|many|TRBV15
TGTGCCACCAGCAGGGAGCTAGCGGGAGGGGGGACCCAGTACTTC
CATSRELAGGGTQYF
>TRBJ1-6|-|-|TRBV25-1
TGTGCCAGCAATGGCAGGGAAGACTCACCCCTCCACTTT
CASNGREDSPLHF
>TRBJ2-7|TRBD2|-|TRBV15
TGTGCCGCCAGGAGACTAGGGGCTAGCGGGAGTCTCCCCGTCTACGAGCAGTACTTC
CAARRLGASGSLPVYEQYF
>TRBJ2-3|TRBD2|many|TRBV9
TGTGCCAGCAGCGTGGGACTAGCGGGGAGGAGGACAGATACGCAGTATTTT
CASSVGLAGRRTDTQYF
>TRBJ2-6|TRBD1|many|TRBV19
TGTGCCAGTAGCAGGACAGGGTCTGCTGGGGCCAACGTCCTGACTTTC
CASSRTGSAGANVLTF
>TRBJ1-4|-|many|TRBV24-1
TGTGCCACCAGTGATTTCACGGGGTCGTGGGGGCGAGTCTGGACGGGTGAAAAACTGTTTTTT
CATSDFTGSWGRVWTGEKLFF
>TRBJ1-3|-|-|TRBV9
TGTGCCAGCAGCGTAGCTCGTAGTGACACCATATATTTT
CASSVARSDTIYF
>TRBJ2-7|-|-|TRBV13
TGTGCCAGCAGCCCCCACAGCTACGAGCAGTACTTC
CASSPHSYEQYF
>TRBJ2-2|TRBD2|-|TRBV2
TGTGCCAGCAGTGAAATAGGTAGCGGGGGGAACACCGGGGAGCTGTTTTTT
CASSEIGSGGNTGELFF
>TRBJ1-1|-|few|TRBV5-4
TGTGCCAGCAGTCTTACAGGGTTGGCTGAAGCTTTCTTT
CASSLTGLAEAFF
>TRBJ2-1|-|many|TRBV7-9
TGTGCCAGCAGCCCCGGACAGTACAATGAGCAGTTCTTC
CASSPGQYNEQFF
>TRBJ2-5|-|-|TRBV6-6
TGTGCCAGCAGTCCGGTTGGGACTTTGGAAGAGACCCAGTACTTC
CASSPVGTLEETQYF
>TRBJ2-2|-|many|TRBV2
TGTGCCAGCAGTGGACAGGGACTGAACACCGGGGAGCTGTTTTTT
CASSGQGLNTGELFF
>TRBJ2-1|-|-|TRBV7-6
TGTGCCAGCAGCGTAAGGGGTTACAATGAGCAGTTCTTC
CASSVRGYNEQFF
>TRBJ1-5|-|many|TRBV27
TGTGCCAGCAGTTTTGGCGGTCAGCCCCAGCATTTT
CASSFGGQPQHF
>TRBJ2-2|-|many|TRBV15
TGTGCCACCCGCAGGGCGTACACCGGGGAGCTGTTTTTT
CATRRAYTGELFF
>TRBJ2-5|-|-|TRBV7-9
TGTGCCTGCAGCCAAGGGGGATTTAATCTAGAGACCCTGTACTTC
CACSQGGFNLETLYF
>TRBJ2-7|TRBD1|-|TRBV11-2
TGTGCCAGCAGCTCTGGACAGGGAAGAGACGAGCAGTACTTC
CASSSGQGRDEQYF
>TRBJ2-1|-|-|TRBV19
TGTGCCAGTAGTATAGGGGTCGGCGTAAGGGGGGATAAGCAGTTCTTC
CASSIGVGVRGDKQFF
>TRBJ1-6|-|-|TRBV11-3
TGTGCCAGCAGCCTCGGGACGGCGGGTTCACCCCTCCACTTT
CASSLGTAGSPLHF
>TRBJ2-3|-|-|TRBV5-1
TGCGCCAGCAGCTTGGCGGGAGCGAGAAGCACAGATACGCAGTATTTT
CASSLAGARSTDTQYF
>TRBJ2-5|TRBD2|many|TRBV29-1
TGCAGCGTTGGCAGTAGCGGGAAAGAGACCCAGTACTTC
CSVGSSGKETQYF
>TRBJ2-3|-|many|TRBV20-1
TGCAGTGCTAGAACATTGGCCGCAGATACGCAGTATTTT
CSARTLAADTQYF
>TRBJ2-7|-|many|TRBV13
TGTGCCAGCAGCTTAGCGACTACCCGCGAGCAGTACTTC
CASSLATTREQYF
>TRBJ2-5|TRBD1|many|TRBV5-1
TGCGCCAGCAGCCGGGACAGGGAAGAGACCCAGTACTTC
CASSRDREETQYF